Shown below are 22 T cell receptor beta chains from a single sample sequenced in a study of beta chain features in type 1 diabetes. These receptors are not linked to any known antigen. Study-wide results and caveats: There was a moderate but significant shortening of TCRB CDR3s in all four CD4+ subsets of Type 1 diabetes patients.

Sequenced material consisted of expressed TCRB transcripts (all of the isolated RNA was reverse transcribed). Libraries were prepared by immunoSEQ multiplex PCR; TCRdb keeps only in-frame clonotypes and omits some of them. This table has roughly 240,000 clones, 20% to 25% appearing once. Input material: naive CD4+ T cells from blood. These receptors came from a woman in her twenties or thirties with type 1 diabetes.

This chain links TRBV29-1 with TRBJ1-2; TRBD1 agrees at 12 bases. This CDR3 has 13 amino acids. Per germline, CDR1 SQVTM and CDR2 ANQGSEA. J lost 3 bases, V lost 7 bases, and 3 bases had no gene match. The DNA for the CDR3 is TGCAGCGGGGGACAGGGGGCGGACTATGGCTACACCTTC. Residues: CSGGQGADYGYTF.

The chain employs TRBV15 and TRBJ1-1; tentatively, D is TRBD1 (5 bases). V dropped 0 bases and J dropped 7 bases, with 9 bases sitting between them. CDR3 size: 13 residues. Germline CDR1 and CDR2: LNHNV and YYDKDF (reference sequence). CDR3 in amino acids: CATSRDPGGEAFF. CDR3 bases: TGTGCCACCAGCAGAGATCCCGGGGGTGAAGCTTTCTTT.

The table lists this clone with a few counts. J is TRBJ2-5 and V is TRBV11-3; 9 positions agree with TRBD2. V was pared by 7 bases and J by 5 bases, with 11 bases of the junction left unmatched. This CDR3 contains 15 residues. Germline V gene data show CDR1 as SGHNT and CDR2 as YENEEA. The chain's CDR3 is CASTPRAGGPETQYF. CDR3 nucleotides: TGTGCCAGCACCCCCCGCGCGGGAGGGCCGGAGACCCAGTACTTC.

The chain recombines TRBV18 with TRBJ2-5; TRBD1 matches at 9 bases. The V gene end was trimmed by 6 bases and the J gene end by 3 bases; junction bases not matched to a gene: 5. Germline V gene lookup returns CDR1 KGHSH and CDR2 LQKENI. This CDR3 has 14 residues. The CDR3 reads CASSPGTGKETQYF. CDR3 in DNA: TGTGCCAGCTCCCCCGGGACAGGGAAAGAGACCCAGTACTTC.

This clone was counted between two and nine times. V gene TRBV28 combines with J gene TRBJ2-5; 11 bases map to TRBD2. From germline, CDR1 is MDHEN and CDR2 SYDVKM. The CDR3 is 19 residues long. V gave up 8 bases and J gave up 5 bases; unmatched junction bases: 22. The chain's CDR3 is CASHDRGGLAVPWGETQYF. The CDR3 coding sequence is TGTGCCAGCCACGACAGAGGGGGACTAGCGGTTCCCTGGGGGGAGACCCAGTACTTC.

This clone was detected a few times. J is TRBJ2-7 and V is TRBV28; D possibly corresponds to TRBD1 (5 bases). This CDR3 comprises 13 residues. The germline V and J ends were trimmed by 3 bases and 7 bases, with 13 bases remaining between them. The germline gives CDR1 MDHEN, CDR2 SYDVKM. The CDR3 sequence: CASSFHPNREQYF. The CDR3 coding sequence is TGTGCCAGCAGTTTTCACCCTAACAGGGAGCAGTACTTC.

The CDR3 sequence is CASSSAEGYEQYF. The DNA for the CDR3 is TGTGCCAGCAGTAGCGCCGAGGGTTACGAGCAGTACTTC. V is TRBV28 and J is TRBJ2-7; TRBD2 might be the D (5 bases). CDR3 length: 13 amino acids. CDR1 and CDR2 (germline): MDHEN, SYDVKM. Between the trimmed V and J ends, which lost 5 bases and 4 bases, there was a span of 12 bases.

The J gene is TRBJ1-1, the V gene TRBV7-9; D may be TRBD1 (5 bases). Trimming stripped 3 bases from V and 3 bases from J, with 11 bases between. Germline CDR1 reads SEHNR; CDR2 reads FQNEAQ (reference sequence). This CDR3 contains 14 residues. The CDR3 DNA is TGTGCCAGCAGCTTCTCAGGGAAAGACACTGAAGCTTTCTTT. Protein: CASSFSGKDTEAFF.

This clone was detected only a few times. The rearrangement links TRBV30 to TRBJ2-1; D is possibly TRBD2 (5 bases). This CDR3 comprises 15 residues. V was clipped by 0 bases and J by 2 bases, with 11 bases between them. Germline V gene data show CDR1 as GTSNPN and CDR2 as SVGIG (reference sequence). This CDR3 reads CAWSVRGSPYNEQFF. CDR3 sequence (DNA): TGTGCCTGGAGTGTACGAGGGAGCCCCTACAATGAGCAGTTCTTC.

This clone was seen a handful of times. The genes are TRBV20-1 and TRBJ2-4, with 7 bases aligning to TRBD2. With V trimmed by 5 bases and J by 11 bases, 6 bases remained unmatched. Germline V gene sequence: CDR1 DFQATT, CDR2 SNEGSKA (reference sequence). This CDR3 has 11 amino acids. CDR3 in DNA: TGCAGTGCTGAGACTAGCTTTCTTCAGTACTTC. Its protein product is CSAETSFLQYF.

In this sample, this clone turned up a few times. The V and J genes are TRBV29-1 and TRBJ1-1; D is uncertain. The germline gives CDR1 SQVTM, CDR2 ANQGSEA. With 5 bases removed from V and 1 base from J, the gap between germline ends came to 5 bases. The CDR3 is made up of 11 amino acids. The CDR3 reads CSVSSNTEAFF. The CDR3, as DNA: TGCAGCGTTTCCTCGAACACTGAAGCTTTCTTT.

The V and J genes are TRBV27 and TRBJ2-5; TRBD2 might be the D (5 bases). Trimming removed 4 bases at V and 5 bases at J, with 14 bases between. Germline V gene lookup returns CDR1 MNHEY and CDR2 SMNVEV (reference sequence). The CDR3 has 14 amino acids. CDR3 amino acids: CASSSWGSGETQYF. In nucleotides, the CDR3 is TGTGCCAGCAGTTCCTGGGGTTCGGGGGAGACCCAGTACTTC.

The rearrangement links TRBV23-1 to TRBJ2-1, with 16 bases lining up with TRBD2. TRBV23-1 is noted as an ORF with a role that remains uncertain. Losses at the gene ends were 0 bases for V and 7 bases for J; bases not matched to a gene: 12. This CDR3 is built from 20 residues. CDR3 loop: CASSQSTLPGLAGGGNEQFF. In nucleotides, the CDR3 is TGCGCCAGCAGTCAATCTACACTCCCGGGACTAGCGGGAGGGGGTAATGAGCAGTTCTTC.

The chain combines TRBV9 with TRBJ2-1, with TRBD1 identical over 7 bases. Germline CDR1 reads SGDLS; CDR2 reads YYNGEE. The CDR3 has 15 residues. The V segment lost 4 bases and the J segment 8 bases; nucleotides outside the gene matches: 12. The CDR3 DNA reads as TGTGCCAGCAGCCAGAAACCACAGGGGAACCATGAGCAGTTCTTC. It codes for CASSQKPQGNHEQFF.

The chain is built from TRBV29-1 and TRBJ2-5; 8 bases agree with TRBD2. The CDR3 is 15 residues long. Trimming removed 4 bases from V and 3 bases from J; junction bases left unmatched: 10. Germline CDR1 and CDR2: SQVTM and ANQGSEA. The CDR3: CSVGGRAGGKETQYF. In nucleotides, the CDR3 is TGCAGCGTTGGAGGTCGGGCGGGAGGAAAAGAGACCCAGTACTTC.

This chain links TRBV29-1 with TRBJ2-7; D perhaps matches TRBD2 (6 bases). Germline V lookup: CDR1 SQVTM, CDR2 ANQGSEA. Deletions cut 7 bases from V and 1 base from J, with 11 bases between. There are 12 residues in the CDR3. The CDR3 coding sequence is TGCAGCGGTTCGGACTATTCCTACGAGCAGTACTTC. Protein sequence: CSGSDYSYEQYF.

This chain uses TRBV7-9 with TRBJ2-3; possibly TRBD1 for D (5 bases). Trimming took 5 bases from V and 2 from J, leaving 14 bases between them. The CDR3 is 15 amino acids. Per germline, CDR1 SEHNR and CDR2 FQNEAQ (reference sequence). The CDR3 DNA follows: TGTGCCAGCAGCCGGGTCATGGACATCACAGATACGCAGTATTTT. It encodes CASSRVMDITDTQYF. Full variable domain (missing parts from reference TRBV7-9 and TRBJ2-3): DTGVSQNPRHKITKRGQNVTFRCDPISEHNRLYWYRQTLGQGPEFLTYFQNEAQLEKSRLLSDRFSAERPKGSFSTLEIQRTEQGDSAMYLCASSRVMDITDTQYFGPGTRLTVL.

The V and J genes are TRBV30 and TRBJ2-3; D is perhaps TRBD2 (6 bases). The length of the CDR3 is 14 residues. Germline V gene data show CDR1 as GTSNPN and CDR2 as SVGIG (reference sequence). The germline V and J ends were trimmed by 2 bases and 2 bases, with 11 bases remaining between them. CDR3 DNA: TGTGCCTGGAGTCCCGGGGGAGTCACAGATACGCAGTATTTT. Its translation is CAWSPGGVTDTQYF. Full variable domain (missing parts from reference TRBV30 and TRBJ2-3): SQTIHQWPATLVQPVGSPLSLECTVEGTSNPNLYWYRQAAGRGLQLLFYSVGIGQISSEVPQNLSASRPQDRQFILSSKKLLLSDSGFYLCAWSPGGVTDTQYFGPGTRLTVL.

This clone was counted a few times. V is TRBV29-1 and J is TRBJ1-1; weak D call: TRBD1 (5 bases). Germline V CDR1 and CDR2: SQVTM, ANQGSEA. The CDR3 extends over 13 amino acids. V was clipped by 4 bases and J by 0 bases, with 9 bases between them. As DNA, the CDR3 is TGCAGCGTTGTAAAACAGGTGAACACTGAAGCTTTCTTT. Translated, it gives CSVVKQVNTEAFF. The entire variable domain, with the rest obtained from reference TRBV29-1 and TRBJ1-1, is as follows: SAVISQKPSRDICQRGTSLTIQCQVDSQVTMMFWYRQQPGQSLTLIATANQGSEATYESGFVIDKFPISRPNLTFSTLTVSNMSPEDSSIYLCSVVKQVNTEAFFGQGTRLTVV.

This clone was seen a few times. This chain uses TRBV5-1 with TRBJ2-6; possibly TRBD1 for D (5 bases). Per germline, CDR1 SGHRS and CDR2 YFSETQ. The CDR3 is 14 amino acids. V lost 6 bases and J lost 2, with 9 bases in between. CDR3 protein: CASKWGAGANVLTF. The DNA for the CDR3 is TGCGCCAGCAAGTGGGGCGCTGGGGCCAACGTCCTGACTTTC.

The chain uses TRBV5-4 and TRBJ2-7, with 7 bases fitting TRBD2. The J segment lost 2 bases and the V segment lost 2 bases, leaving 4 bases of the junction unmatched. There are 14 residues in the CDR3. Germline CDR1 is SGHNT and CDR2 is YYREEE (reference sequence). The CDR3 DNA sequence: TGTGCCAGCAGCTTATTAGCGGGTCCCTACGAGCAGTACTTC. This sequence encodes CASSLLAGPYEQYF.

The rearrangement joins TRBV4-2 to TRBJ2-3; TRBD2 is a possible D gene (6 bases). With 4 bases removed from V and 6 bases from J, the gap between germline ends came to 23 bases. CDR1 LGHNA and CDR2 YNFKEQ come from the germline V gene. The CDR3 runs 17 residues. CDR3 in DNA: TGTGCCAGCAGCCCAGGACCTACGACTAGGATGGGGGATACGCAGTATTTT. This codes for CASSPGPTTRMGDTQYF.